This TCR beta chain was sequenced in a study of shared clonotypes between healthy human individuals. Profiling relied on immunoSEQ multiplex PCR, and the TCRdb table lists in-frame clones only, not all of them. The sample lists about 2 million clones, 85% to 95% occurring once. The V and J ends lost 5 bases and 4 bases, in that order; junction bases with no gene match: 5. This CDR3 is 14 amino acids long. CDR1 is SGHTA, CDR2 FQGNSA, per germline. The rearrangement uses TRBV7-2 and TRBJ2-7; 10 bases are a match to TRBD1. This receptor was identified in a man younger than 35 in good health. The sequencing input was naive CD4+ T cells sorted from blood. Subset noted: CD45RA+ positively selected. The CDR3 region has the DNA TGTGCCAGCAGCAGGGGACAGGGGCCTTACGAGCAGTACTTC. Translation gives CASSRGQGPYEQYF. The full variable domain, with the rest looked up from reference TRBV7-2 and TRBJ2-7, is GAGVSQSPSNKVTEKGKDVELRCDPISGHTALYWYRQSLGQGLEFLIYFQGNSAPDKSGLPSDRFSAERTGGSVSTLTIQRTQQEDSAVYLCASSRGQGPYEQYFGPGTRLTVT.